The 28 T cell receptor beta chains listed next were all sequenced from one sample in a study of T cell changes during pregnancy in multiple sclerosis. Libraries were prepared by immunoSEQ multiplex PCR; TCRdb keeps only in-frame clonotypes and omits some of them. Of tens of thousands of clones listed, about nine tenths were seen once; the top ten hold approximately 3%. The sample consisted of peripheral blood, taken in the first trimester of pregnancy. These receptors all come from a female donor in good health, enrolled as a control in a pregnancy study.

This chain uses TRBV18 with TRBJ2-1, with D maybe TRBD2 (6 bases). In germline, CDR1 is KGHSH, CDR2 LQKENI. The CDR3 is 15 amino acids. The V and J ends lost 6 bases and 8 bases respectively, with 20 bases between them. CDR3 region: CASSETGERGDEQFF. Here the CDR3 DNA reads TGTGCCAGCTCCGAGACGGGGGAACGCGGGGATGAGCAGTTCTTC. The complete variable domain, with remaining parts taken from reference TRBV18 and TRBJ2-1, reads NAGVMQNPRHLVRRRGQEARLRCSPMKGHSHVYWYRQLPEEGLKFMVYLQKENIIDESGMPKERFSAEFPKEGPSILRIQQVVRGDSAAYFCASSETGERGDEQFFGPGTRLTVL.

The rearrangement links TRBV30 to TRBJ2-3; TRBD2 aligns across 7 bases. The CDR3 consists of 15 residues. The J segment lost 4 bases and the V segment lost 0 bases, leaving 7 bases of the junction unmatched. Looked up from germline, CDR1 is GTSNPN and CDR2 is SVGIG (reference sequence). For the CDR3, the DNA is TGTGCCTGGAGTGTACGGAGCGGGGTAGCAGATACGCAGTATTTT. Translation: CAWSVRSGVADTQYF.

This clone was seen many times. V and J are TRBV6-4 and TRBJ2-3; 7 bases are a match to TRBD2. CDR3 length: 15 residues. Germline V gene sequence: CDR1 MRHNA, CDR2 SNTAGT. V trimming: 2 bases; J trimming: 3 bases; junction bases outside the gene matches: 5. CDR3 in amino acids: CASSDRGGSTDTQYF. CDR3 sequence (DNA): TGTGCCAGCAGTGACAGGGGCGGGAGTACAGATACGCAGTATTTT.

This chain uses TRBV7-2 with TRBJ2-2; D may be TRBD1 (5 bases). Germline CDR1 SGHTA, CDR2 FQGNSA. Trimming shortened V by 5 bases and J by 7 bases, and 11 bases separated the two germline ends. This CDR3 spans 13 amino acids. The DNA of the CDR3 is TGTGCCAGCAGCATCAGGGTAGTCGGGGAGCTGTTTTTT. As protein: CASSIRVVGELFF.

V and J are TRBV28 and TRBJ1-2, with 7 bases identical to TRBD1. The germline CDR1 and CDR2 sequences are MDHEN and SYDVKM. The CDR3 contains 11 residues. Trimming at V came to 6 bases and at J to 10 bases, leaving 5 bases not matched to a gene. CDR3 nucleotide sequence: TGTGCCAGCAGCCGGGACAGCACCTACACCTTC. Translating it yields CASSRDSTYTF.

This chain connects TRBV7-9 to TRBJ1-1; D unresolved. The CDR3 contains 14 residues. V was cut by 3 bases and J by 1 base, with 9 bases left in between. Germline assignment: CDR1 SEHNR and CDR2 FQNEAQ (reference sequence). This CDR3 reads CASSLVQQNTEAFF. CDR3 DNA sequence: TGTGCCAGCAGCTTGGTACAGCAGAACACTGAAGCTTTCTTT. Looking up the rest from reference TRBV7-9 and TRBJ1-1 gives the full variable domain: DTGVSQNPRHKITKRGQNVTFRCDPISEHNRLYWYRQTLGQGPEFLTYFQNEAQLEKSRLLSDRFSAERPKGSFSTLEIQRTEQGDSAMYLCASSLVQQNTEAFFGQGTRLTVV.

V is TRBV2 and J is TRBJ2-1; 13 bases are a match to TRBD2. With V trimmed by 5 bases and J by 12 bases, 16 bases remained unmatched. This CDR3 has 17 amino acids. From germline, CDR1 is SNHLY and CDR2 FYNNEI. The CDR3 bases are TGTGCCAGCAGTAACAGACTCGGGACTAGCGGGAAGGGGGGGCAGTTCTTC. Residues: CASSNRLGTSGKGGQFF.

As DNA, the CDR3 is TGTGCCAGCAGGGAGGGGACTTTCTCCTACGAGCAGTACTTC. Amino acids: CASREGTFSYEQYF. The chain couples TRBV28 to TRBJ2-7; TRBD2 is a possible D gene (6 bases). Germline lookup yields CDR1 MDHEN and CDR2 SYDVKM. V was shortened by 6 bases and J by 0 bases, with 12 bases between the two germline ends. This CDR3 has 14 residues.

This sequence joins TRBV5-1 and TRBJ1-1, with 7 bases matching TRBD1. Trimming cost V 2 bases and J 5 bases; bases outside gene matches: 9. The CDR3 sequence is 15 residues long. Germline values: CDR1 SGHRS, CDR2 YFSETQ. In DNA, the CDR3 is TGCGCCAGCAGCTTCCCGACAGGGAAAGAGACTGAAGCTTTCTTT. Its protein product is CASSFPTGKETEAFF.

V gene TRBV7-2 combines with J gene TRBJ2-2; 12 nucleotides agree with TRBD2. The V and J ends lost 4 bases and 7 bases, in that order; junction bases with no gene match: 10. The CDR3 runs 17 residues. Germline V gives CDR1 SGHTA, CDR2 FQGNSA. Here the CDR3 reads CASSYRLAGGRIGELFF. The CDR3 DNA reads as TGTGCCAGCAGCTACCGTCTAGCGGGGGGGCGGATCGGGGAGCTGTTTTTT.

The rearrangement links TRBV9 to TRBJ2-5; 13 nucleotides align to TRBD2. Germline loops: CDR1 SGDLS, CDR2 YYNGEE. The CDR3 runs to 19 residues. The trim removed 2 bases at V and 0 bases at J, leaving 10 bases unmatched. The CDR3: CASSVDRDGLAGDQETQYF. The CDR3 nucleotides read TGTGCCAGCAGCGTTGACAGGGACGGACTAGCGGGGGACCAAGAGACCCAGTACTTC.

The chain has TRBV30 and TRBJ2-7; maybe TRBD1 (6 bases). Deletions cut 3 bases from V and 2 bases from J, with 11 bases between. CDR1 and CDR2 (germline): GTSNPN, SVGIG (reference sequence). The CDR3 sequence is 13 residues long. CDR3 bases: TGTGCCTGGAGAGGCAGGGGACCCTACGAGCAGTACTTC. This translates into CAWRGRGPYEQYF.

The chain has TRBV2 and TRBJ1-5; 12 bases align to TRBD1. Germline V CDR1 and CDR2: SNHLY, FYNNEI. V gave up 4 bases and J gave up 1 base; unmatched junction bases: 5. The CDR3 length is 17 residues. The CDR3 DNA reads TGTGCCAGCAGTGGGGTGGGACAGGGGGCGAGCAATCAGCCCCAGCATTTT. Protein: CASSGVGQGASNQPQHF.

This clone was seen more than once but under ten times. The V and J genes are TRBV19 and TRBJ1-4, with no clear D. CDR3 length: 15 residues. Per germline, CDR1 LNHDA and CDR2 SQIVND (reference sequence). V was pared by 5 bases and J by 0 bases, with 10 bases between. CDR3 sequence (DNA): TGTGCCAGTAGTTTTGGTCCGGCAACTAATGAAAAACTGTTTTTT. It translates to CASSFGPATNEKLFF.

The chain joins TRBV19 to TRBJ1-4; D might be TRBD1 (5 bases). CDR3 size: 14 residues. The germline gives CDR1 LNHDA, CDR2 SQIVND (reference sequence). The V gene lost 5 bases and the J gene lost 7 bases, with 14 bases spanning the gap. For the CDR3, the DNA is TGTGCCAGTAGTCCCCAGGACAAACGTGAAAAACTGTTTTTT. It is translated as CASSPQDKREKLFF.

This clone was detected once. The CDR3 protein is CASSFERGRAFF. In DNA, the CDR3 is TGCGCCAGCAGCTTTGAGCGAGGCAGAGCTTTCTTT. This sequence joins TRBV5-1 and TRBJ1-1; no firm D call. Deletions cut 2 bases from V and 10 bases from J, with 12 bases between. The CDR3 totals 12 residues. Germline CDR1 and CDR2: SGHRS and YFSETQ. The variable domain in full, with the rest retrieved from reference TRBV5-1 and TRBJ1-1, is KAGVTQTPRYLIKTRGQQVTLSCSPISGHRSVSWYQQTPGQGLQFLFEYFSETQRNKGNFPGRFSGRQFSNSRSEMNVSTLELGDSALYLCASSFERGRAFFGQGTRLTVV.

The chain combines TRBV11-3 with TRBJ2-3, with a possible D match to TRBD2 (5 bases). Germline loops: CDR1 SGHNT, CDR2 YENEEA. The germline V and J ends were trimmed by 5 bases and 2 bases, with 8 bases remaining between them. The CDR3 is 13 residues long. This chain's CDR3 is CASSPGFTDTQYF. The CDR3 bases are TGTGCCAGCAGCCCGGGGTTCACAGATACGCAGTATTTT.

The V call is TRBV2, the J call TRBJ1-5, with D possibly being TRBD1 (5 bases). V lost 5 bases, J lost 9 bases, and 14 bases lay in between. Germline loops: CDR1 SNHLY, CDR2 FYNNEI. The CDR3 spans 13 residues. Here the CDR3 reads CASSPNQGWPQHF. In DNA, the CDR3 is TGTGCCAGCAGTCCTAATCAGGGATGGCCCCAGCATTTT.

The chain links TRBV11-3 to TRBJ2-5; D gene ambiguous. The germline CDR1 and CDR2 sequences are SGHNT and YENEEA. The CDR3 spans 13 residues. Trimming cost V 4 bases and J 7 bases, with 13 bases left between them. The CDR3 sequence: CASSSTEEGTQYF. CDR3 sequence (DNA): TGTGCCAGCAGCTCGACTGAAGAAGGGACCCAGTACTTC.

This chain joins TRBV7-9 and TRBJ2-7, with 7 positions matching TRBD1. The ends lost 4 bases at V and 3 bases at J; junction bases unmatched: 9. This CDR3 has 15 amino acids. CDR1 and CDR2 from the germline V gene are SEHNR and FQNEAQ (reference sequence). CDR3 in DNA: TGTGCCAGCAGCTCTATGAACAGGGGCAGCTACGAGCAGTACTTC. Translation gives CASSSMNRGSYEQYF.

The chain carries TRBV10-3 and TRBJ2-7; D is perhaps TRBD1 (6 bases). This CDR3 has 13 residues. The V gene lost 5 bases and the J gene lost 1 base, with 9 bases spanning the gap. Germline CDR1 ENHRY, CDR2 SYGVKD. CDR3 amino acids: CAISQTGSYEQYF. The CDR3 DNA sequence: TGTGCCATCAGTCAGACAGGATCCTACGAGCAGTACTTC.

V gene TRBV7-9 combines with J gene TRBJ2-5; TRBD1 might be the D (5 bases). This CDR3 has 13 residues. Per germline, CDR1 SEHNR and CDR2 FQNEAQ (reference sequence). The V end lost 7 bases, the J end lost 3 bases, and 12 bases lay between the germline ends. Written as DNA, the CDR3 is TGTGCCAGCAAGGGGCAGGCAGAAGAGACCCAGTACTTC. This translates into CASKGQAEETQYF. Full variable domain (missing parts from reference TRBV7-9 and TRBJ2-5): DTGVSQNPRHKITKRGQNVTFRCDPISEHNRLYWYRQTLGQGPEFLTYFQNEAQLEKSRLLSDRFSAERPKGSFSTLEIQRTEQGDSAMYLCASKGQAEETQYFGPGTRLLVL.

The chain uses TRBV30 and TRBJ1-1, with no clear D. The ends were cut back, 2 bases at V and 5 bases at J, with 12 bases in the middle. The CDR3 covers 13 residues. Germline lookup yields CDR1 GTSNPN and CDR2 SVGIG (reference sequence). The CDR3 DNA is TGTGCCTGGAGTCGGGGTATCGGGACTGAAGCTTTCTTT. As protein: CAWSRGIGTEAFF. The full variable domain, completed using reference TRBV30 and TRBJ1-1, is SQTIHQWPATLVQPVGSPLSLECTVEGTSNPNLYWYRQAAGRGLQLLFYSVGIGQISSEVPQNLSASRPQDRQFILSSKKLLLSDSGFYLCAWSRGIGTEAFFGQGTRLTVV.

This chain links TRBV10-3 with TRBJ2-1, with 12 bases that match TRBD2. Germline V gene lookup returns CDR1 ENHRY and CDR2 SYGVKD. V dropped 2 bases and J dropped 3; count of bases not matched to a gene: 2. The CDR3 is made up of 16 amino acids. The CDR3 loop is CAISEGTSGYYNEQFF. CDR3 sequence (DNA): TGTGCCATCAGTGAGGGGACTAGCGGGTACTACAATGAGCAGTTCTTC.

This rearrangement joins TRBV9 to TRBJ2-7; 11 bases agree with TRBD2. The CDR3 contains 17 residues. V lost 4 bases and J lost 0; bases outside the gene matches: 9. Germline CDR1 is SGDLS and CDR2 is YYNGEE. In nucleotides, the CDR3 is TGTGCCAGCAGCCCACTAGCGGGGGATCAAAGCTCCTACGAGCAGTACTTC. Translation: CASSPLAGDQSSYEQYF.

The J gene is TRBJ2-2, the V gene TRBV5-1; D possibly corresponds to TRBD2 (6 bases). The CDR3 loop spans 15 amino acids. Trimming pared 0 bases from V and 5 bases from J, leaving 11 bases between. Germline V lookup: CDR1 SGHRS, CDR2 YFSETQ. DNA for the CDR3: TGCGCCAGCAGCTTGGAGAGCGGGTCTACCGGGGAGCTGTTTTTT. Amino acids: CASSLESGSTGELFF.

The chain carries TRBV5-1 and TRBJ1-4, with no clear D. The germline V gene has CDR1 SGHRS and CDR2 YFSETQ. V shed 2 bases and J shed 0 bases, with 8 bases lying between them. The CDR3 is made up of 15 amino acids. The CDR3 coding sequence is TGCGCCAGCAGCTTTTCCGGGACAACTAATGAAAAACTGTTTTTT. Protein product: CASSFSGTTNEKLFF.

The CDR3 here is CASSLGAGVAEQYF. DNA for the CDR3: TGTGCCAGCAGTTTAGGGGCAGGGGTGGCCGAGCAGTACTTC. V usage is TRBV27 and J usage is TRBJ2-7; maybe TRBD1 (6 bases). In germline, CDR1 is MNHEY, CDR2 SMNVEV (reference sequence). The V end lost 2 bases, the J end lost 6 bases, and 14 bases lay between the germline ends. The CDR3 consists of 14 residues.